This T cell receptor (beta chain) was sequenced in a study of cytomegalovirus exposure and HLA in healthy donors. Whole-study results and caveats: In a later analysis, across HLA loci, associated TCR counts were highest for DRB1, lowest for HLA-C. Donors belonging to an Asian-associated ancestry cluster reportedly showed fewer N-insertions in productive TCRs than the approximately 670-donor mean, according to what a later analysis found.

V was clipped by 5 bases and J by 9 bases; unmatched bases: 14. Germline CDR1 and CDR2: SEHNR and FQNEAQ (reference sequence). The CDR3 sequence is 15 residues long. PCR amplification relied on 60 Vbeta primers (plus 13 Jbeta primers). Libraries were prepared by immunoSEQ multiplex PCR; TCRdb keeps only in-frame clonotypes and omits some of them. The repertoire holds about 140,000 clones, with over 70% as singletons. This clone was seen just once. Its target is unknown. This chain uses TRBV7-9 with TRBJ1-2; TRBD1 aligns across 8 bases. The sample consisted of PBMCs. This clonotype was sampled from a man younger than 35 in good health and CMV-seronegative. The CDR3 loop reads CASSRTGTGLLSYTF. The CDR3 region has the DNA TGTGCCAGCAGCAGGACCGGGACAGGCCTATTGAGCTACACCTTC.